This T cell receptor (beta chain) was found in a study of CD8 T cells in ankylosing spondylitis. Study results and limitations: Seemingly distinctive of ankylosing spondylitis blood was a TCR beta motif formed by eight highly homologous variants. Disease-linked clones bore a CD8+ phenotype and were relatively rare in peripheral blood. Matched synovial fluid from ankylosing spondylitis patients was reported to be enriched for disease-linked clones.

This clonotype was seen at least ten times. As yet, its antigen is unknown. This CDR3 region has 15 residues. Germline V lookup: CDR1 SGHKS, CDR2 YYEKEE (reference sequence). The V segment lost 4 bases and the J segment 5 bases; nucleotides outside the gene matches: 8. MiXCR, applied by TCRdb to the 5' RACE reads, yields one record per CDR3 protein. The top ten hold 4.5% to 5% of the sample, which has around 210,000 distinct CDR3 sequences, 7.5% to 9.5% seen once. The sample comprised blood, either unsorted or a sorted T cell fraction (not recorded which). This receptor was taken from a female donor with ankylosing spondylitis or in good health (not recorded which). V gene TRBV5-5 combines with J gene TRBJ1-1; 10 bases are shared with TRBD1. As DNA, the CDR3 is TGTGCCAGCAGCAACCATGGACAGGGGGGAACTGAAGCTTTCTTT. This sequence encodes CASSNHGQGGTEAFF. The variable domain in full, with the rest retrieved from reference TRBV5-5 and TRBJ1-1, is DAGVTQSPTHLIKTRGQQVTLRCSPISGHKSVSWYQQVLGQGPQFIFQYYEKEERGRGNFPDRFSARQFPNYSSELNVNALLLGDSALYLCASSNHGQGGTEAFFGQGTRLTVV.